This T cell receptor beta chain was sequenced during a study of tissue T cells after allogeneic stem cell transplantation. Per germline, CDR1 NNHNN and CDR2 SYGAGS (reference sequence). Trimming pared 2 bases from V and 3 bases from J, leaving 8 bases between. The CDR3 has 13 amino acids. Clones were sequenced by immunoSEQ multiplex PCR, and TCRdb holds only the in-frame ones, with some missing. The sample shows 7,000 or so clones, 60% to 80% of them seen only once. As concerns this clone: Mouse germline and gene names are used. The CDR3 extends 1 residue past the end of the read, so its final part is completed from the germline J gene.

V usage is TRBV13-2 and J usage is TRBJ1-2; tentatively, D is TRBD1 (5 bases). The receptor was isolated from a female BALB/c mouse in good health. The strain bears MHC haplotype H2-d. Sequencing used blood. CDR3 DNA, as far as it was read: TGTGCCAGCGGTGAGGTGGGGGACTCCGACTACACC. It encodes CASGEVGDSDYT. The whole CDR3 protein reads CASGEVGDSDYTF.